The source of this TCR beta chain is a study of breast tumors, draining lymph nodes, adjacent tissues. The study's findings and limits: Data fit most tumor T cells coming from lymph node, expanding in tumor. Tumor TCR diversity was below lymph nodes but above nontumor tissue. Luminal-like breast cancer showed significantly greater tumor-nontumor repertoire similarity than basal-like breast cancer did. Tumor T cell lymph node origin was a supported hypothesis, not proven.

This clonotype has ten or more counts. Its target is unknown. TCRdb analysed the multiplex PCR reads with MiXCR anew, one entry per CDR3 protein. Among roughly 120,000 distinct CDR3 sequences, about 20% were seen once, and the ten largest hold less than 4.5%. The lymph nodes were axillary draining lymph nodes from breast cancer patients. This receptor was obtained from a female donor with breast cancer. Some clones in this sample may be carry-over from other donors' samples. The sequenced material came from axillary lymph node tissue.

The CDR3 DNA follows: TGCAGTGCCCCGGGACAGGGGGCGAAAGAGACCCAGTACTTC. Its protein is CSAPGQGAKETQYF. The rearrangement links TRBV20-1 to TRBJ2-5; 12 nucleotides agree with TRBD1. The CDR3 has 14 amino acids. Trimming at V came to 6 bases and at J to 3 bases, leaving 5 bases not matched to a gene. Per the germline V gene, CDR1 is DFQATT and CDR2 is SNEGSKA (reference sequence).